This record looks at one TCR beta chain sequence and its context. Its antigen target is currently unknown. The record has no base qualities; no much larger clone is one base away. This specimen comes from a study of early T cells in non-severe SARS-CoV-2 infection (dated by TCRdb to the early 2020s). Background for the entire study: Because TCR sequencing relied on bulk RNA taken from unsorted whole blood, pairing of alpha and beta chains was not possible. Beyond this particular receptor, the publication reports: VDJdb matching was skewed toward anti-spike CD8 responses, so virus-specific expansions were likely underestimated and private and CD4 specificities were missed.

The study was a case-control design nested within a healthcare worker cohort in London, UK, with weekly nasopharyngeal swab PCR tests and blood sampling. Healthcare workers were recruited during the week of the UK lockdown, between 23 and 31 March 2020, and followed weekly for up to about 15 weeks. The germline V and J ends show losses of 8 bases and 4 bases respectively, and no gene match explains 4 bases of the junction. Counted from cysteine to phenylalanine, this CDR3 has 14 amino acids. The sequence is cut down to CDR3 DNA, 42 bases in frame from base 1. CDR1 SNHLY and CDR2 FYNNEI are derived from the germline V gene. The method behind the library was 5' RACE. The listed sequencing device is NextSeq 500. Unique molecular identifiers were attached to individual cDNA molecules in the TCR library protocol so that sequencing error and PCR bias could be corrected. Both TCR alpha and beta chains were sequenced, and tight co-correlation was observed between alpha and beta sequence abundances in each sample. In the authors' own workflow: Decombinator V4 was used to annotate the V gene, J gene and CDR3 of the TCR sequences. TCRs were defined as expanded if a significant change between any two time points was detected under a Poisson model with p below 0.0001. Abundances of TCRs were expressed as counts per million after normalisation to the total number of TCRs sequenced in each sample. TRAV1-2 paired with TRAJ12, TRAJ20 or TRAJ33 defined MAIT TCRs, while TRAV10 paired with TRAJ18 defined iNKT TCRs. VDJdb, accessed 1 November 2021, was searched for CMV, EBV and SARS-CoV-2 annotated TCRs, excluding TCRs annotated for multiple antigens. The raw public reads went through TCRdb reprocessing: fastp at Q25, MiXCR clone calling, in-frame beta chains kept. One record per CDR3 amino acid sequence lists the most common genes and DNA. In this record, the V and J calls reflect TCRdb's handling and not the investigators' own analysis. Here the sample has 55,000 to 65,000 distinct CDR3 sequences; about 8.9% occur a single time. Together, the top ten hold roughly a sixth of the sample.

The chain uses TRBV2 and TRBJ2-2, and 10 junction bases match TRBD1. The source material was whole blood. This TCR came from an adult who was a healthcare worker with PCR-confirmed SARS-CoV-2 infection or an uninfected control (not recorded which). The CDR3 is CASVGTGVTGELFF. The DNA sequence is TGTGCCAGCGTCGGGACAGGGGTCACCGGGGAGCTGTTTTTT.